A single sample gave rise to the 23 T cell receptor beta chains below, sequenced in a study of shared clonotypes between healthy human individuals. In the naive CD8 group, cells lacked CD45RO and were positively selected for CCR7, so terminally differentiated effector memory CD45RA+ cells were left out. The protocol was immunoSEQ multiplex PCR, while the TCRdb copy is restricted to in-frame clones and leaves out a portion. The data show roughly 2,000,000 clones, 90% to 95% seen once. Material for sequencing was naive CD8+ T cells from PBMCs. The receptors come from a man aged 18 to 29 in good health. Some clones in this sample may be carry-over from other donors' samples.

The chain is built from TRBV29-1 and TRBJ1-2; D is possibly TRBD1 (6 bases). Germline loops: CDR1 SQVTM, CDR2 ANQGSEA. The CDR3 has 14 amino acids. V was clipped by 7 bases and J by 2 bases, with 17 bases between them. The CDR3 loop reads CSARVGGGNYGYTF. CDR3 DNA: TGCAGCGCCAGGGTGGGGGGCGGAAACTATGGCTACACCTTC.

The gene calls are TRBV9 and TRBJ2-3; 9 bases align to TRBD1. Germline CDR1 and CDR2: SGDLS and YYNGEE. Germline trimming cut 5 bases from V and 2 bases from J; bases unmatched to any gene: 12. This CDR3 is 17 amino acids long. The CDR3 DNA sequence: TGTGCCAGCAGAGCCACCTTAGGACAGGGGAACACAGATACGCAGTATTTT. Translation gives CASRATLGQGNTDTQYF.

This chain joins TRBV27 and TRBJ2-7; D is uncertain. CDR1 is MNHEY and CDR2 is SMNVEV in the germline V gene (reference sequence). Trimming left V 5 bases short and J 7 bases short, with 18 bases between. The CDR3 is 14 amino acids. As DNA, the CDR3 is TGTGCCAGCAGTCCCCAACAGATCCTCTTGGAGCAGTACTTC. It yields the protein CASSPQQILLEQYF.

The chain uses TRBV6-1 and TRBJ2-7; D perhaps matches TRBD2 (7 bases). The germline V gene encodes CDR1 MNHNS and CDR2 SASEGT. The CDR3 consists of 13 residues. V lost 2 bases and J 4 bases, leaving 9 bases between the germline ends. Here the CDR3 DNA reads TGTGCCAGCAGTGAAAAGGGGGGGTACGAGCAGTACTTC. Translation gives CASSEKGGYEQYF.

The chain has TRBV28 and TRBJ2-2; 7 nucleotides align to TRBD1. CDR1 and CDR2 (germline): MDHEN, SYDVKM. The junction had 9 bases not matched to a gene; V was cut back by 8 bases and J by 3 bases. This CDR3 contains 15 residues. The CDR3 spells CASQGVVVYTGELFF. CDR3 nucleotides: TGTGCCAGCCAGGGGGTCGTGGTTTACACCGGGGAGCTGTTTTTT.

V and J are TRBV4-2 and TRBJ1-2; 8 nucleotides agree with TRBD1. From germline, CDR1 is LGHNA and CDR2 YNFKEQ. The V and J ends lost 4 bases and 5 bases, in that order; junction bases with no gene match: 9. CDR3 length: 15 amino acids. CDR3 protein: CASSLKTGDAYGYTF. CDR3 DNA sequence: TGTGCCAGCAGCCTCAAGACAGGGGACGCGTATGGCTACACCTTC.

In this sample, this clone turned up a few times. The chain recombines TRBV7-3 with TRBJ1-1; D is undetermined. The V and J ends lost 4 bases and 5 bases respectively, with 8 bases between them. CDR1 is SGHTA, CDR2 FQGTGA, per germline. CDR3 length equals 12 residues. CDR3 bases: TGTGCCAGCAGCTCAGAGGGAACTGAAGCTTTCTTT. The encoded protein is CASSSEGTEAFF.

V usage is TRBV6-1 and J usage is TRBJ2-7; no reliable D call. CDR3 size: 14 residues. Trimming pared 2 bases from V and 2 bases from J, leaving 10 bases between. Germline values: CDR1 MNHNS, CDR2 SASEGT. The CDR3 region has the DNA TGTGCCAGCAGTGAATTTGTCACTGCCTACGAGCAGTACTTC. Translated, it gives CASSEFVTAYEQYF.

The CDR3 DNA follows: TGTGCCAGCAGCTCCCGGGACAGGGAGGGCGAGACCCAGTACTTC. It specifies CASSSRDREGETQYF. V usage is TRBV7-8 and J usage is TRBJ2-5; TRBD1 aligns across 9 bases. Germline V gives CDR1 SGHVS, CDR2 FQNEAQ. With V trimmed by 4 bases and J by 5 bases, 8 bases remained unmatched. This CDR3 contains 15 residues.

The chain carries TRBV7-9 and TRBJ2-1; 9 bases match TRBD2. CDR3 length equals 14 residues. CDR1 is SEHNR, CDR2 FQNEAQ, per germline (reference sequence). With 5 bases clipped from V and 8 bases from J, the junction kept 7 bases outside the gene matches. The DNA of the CDR3 is TGTGCCAGCAGCAATCTAGCGGGATGGTATGAGCAGTTCTTC. This sequence encodes CASSNLAGWYEQFF.

The rearrangement joins TRBV5-1 to TRBJ1-4; 7 nucleotides agree with TRBD1. The CDR3 covers 14 residues. Germline CDR1 and CDR2: SGHRS and YFSETQ. The trim removed 3 bases at V and 8 bases at J, leaving 7 bases unmatched. CDR3 sequence reads: CASSSEGAKEKLFF. Here the CDR3 DNA reads TGCGCCAGCAGCTCAGAGGGGGCGAAGGAAAAACTGTTTTTT.

The CDR3 bases are TGTGCCAGCAGTTTTAAGGGACTGCACTCCTACGAGCAGTACTTC. Its translation is CASSFKGLHSYEQYF. The chain joins TRBV28 to TRBJ2-7, with D maybe TRBD2 (6 bases). Trimming cost V 3 bases and J 0 bases, with 12 bases left between them. The CDR3 covers 15 residues. CDR1 and CDR2 (germline): MDHEN, SYDVKM.

The gene calls are TRBV28 and TRBJ2-5; D gene uncertain. The CDR3 sequence is 14 residues long. CDR1 is MDHEN and CDR2 is SYDVKM in the germline V gene. V lost 2 bases and J 7 bases, leaving 14 bases between the germline ends. CDR3 nucleotide sequence: TGTGCCAGCAGTTTAAGGGCGCTCAGAACGACCCAGTACTTC. This sequence encodes CASSLRALRTTQYF.

In its sample, this clone was seen once. This rearrangement joins TRBV4-2 to TRBJ1-1, with D tentatively TRBD1 (5 bases). Germline CDR1 is LGHNA and CDR2 is YNFKEQ. V was shortened by 4 bases and J by 0 bases, with 12 bases between the two germline ends. CDR3 length: 15 amino acids. CDR3 nucleotides: TGTGCCAGCAGCCGGATAGACAGAATGAACACTGAAGCTTTCTTT. Protein product: CASSRIDRMNTEAFF.

The rearrangement joins TRBV30 to TRBJ2-7, with D possibly being TRBD1 (10 bases). The germline V gene has CDR1 GTSNPN and CDR2 SVGIG (reference sequence). The CDR3 spans 18 residues. Trimming shortened V by 1 base and J by 3 bases, and 25 bases separated the two germline ends. CDR3 nucleotide sequence: TGTGCCTGGAGTGGGACAGGGGGAGCGGGAGGTTATGGCTACGAGCAGTACTTC. Its protein is CAWSGTGGAGGYGYEQYF.

V gene TRBV5-1 combines with J gene TRBJ2-7; tentatively, D is TRBD1 (5 bases). Per germline, CDR1 SGHRS and CDR2 YFSETQ. Trimming took 1 base from V and 0 from J, leaving 20 bases between them. The CDR3 is made up of 18 amino acids. CDR3 bases: TGCGCCAGCAGCTTGTCAGGGATCCTTAGCACCAACTCCTACGAGCAGTACTTC. It specifies CASSLSGILSTNSYEQYF. Filled out from reference TRBV5-1 and TRBJ2-7, the complete variable domain reads KAGVTQTPRYLIKTRGQQVTLSCSPISGHRSVSWYQQTPGQGLQFLFEYFSETQRNKGNFPGRFSGRQFSNSRSEMNVSTLELGDSALYLCASSLSGILSTNSYEQYFGPGTRLTVT.

About this clone: The sample contains more than one DNA sequence encoding this CDR3. The chain is built from TRBV11-2 and TRBJ1-2; a possible D gene is TRBD1 (5 bases). With 4 bases removed from V and 6 bases from J, the gap between germline ends came to 9 bases. This CDR3 has 12 residues. Germline V CDR1 and CDR2: SGHAT, FQNNGV. The CDR3 region is CASSSRGDGYTF. In DNA form, the CDR3 reads TGTGCCAGCAGCTCCAGAGGGGATGGCTACACCTTC.

This clone appeared once. The chain has TRBV2 and TRBJ2-5; 9 nucleotides line up with TRBD1. The V and J ends lost 6 bases and 3 bases, in that order; junction bases with no gene match: 5. This CDR3 is 14 amino acids long. Germline lookup yields CDR1 SNHLY and CDR2 FYNNEI. The CDR3 coding sequence is TGTGCCAGCAGGTCCCGGGACAGGGAAGAGACCCAGTACTTC. Its translation is CASRSRDREETQYF.

V is TRBV11-3 and J is TRBJ2-3, with D perhaps matching TRBD1 (5 bases). CDR1 and CDR2 from the germline V gene are SGHNT and YENEEA. The CDR3 has 13 amino acids. Deletions cut 4 bases from V and 4 bases from J, with 9 bases between. CDR3 loop: CASSSRTSDTQYF. The CDR3 DNA reads TGTGCCAGCAGCTCCCGGACATCAGATACGCAGTATTTT.

A word on this clone: This sample also contains other DNA sequences that code for the same CDR3. The rearrangement links TRBV19 to TRBJ1-2; D not certain. Trimming took 1 base from V and 2 from J, leaving 5 bases between them. This CDR3 spans 13 amino acids. Germline loops: CDR1 LNHDA, CDR2 SQIVND (reference sequence). CDR3 loop: CASSIGTNYGYTF. As DNA, the CDR3 is TGTGCCAGTAGTATAGGAACAAACTATGGCTACACCTTC.

J is TRBJ2-1 and V is TRBV28, with 8 bases lining up with TRBD1. The CDR3 extends over 16 amino acids. Germline CDR1 MDHEN, CDR2 SYDVKM. With 6 bases clipped from V and 7 bases from J, the junction kept 14 bases outside the gene matches. CDR3 nucleotide sequence: TGTGCCAGCAGGTGGAACTTCAGGGGGCTTGGGAATGAGCAGTTCTTC. It yields the protein CASRWNFRGLGNEQFF.

A single count supports this clone. The CDR3 region is CASSSVGSDRVYPGNTIYF. CDR3 nucleotides: TGCGCCAGCAGCTCCGTGGGGTCGGACAGGGTTTACCCTGGAAACACCATATATTTT. V gene TRBV5-1 combines with J gene TRBJ1-3, with TRBD1 identical over 8 bases. CDR1 is SGHRS, CDR2 YFSETQ, per germline. The CDR3 has 19 amino acids. V gave up 3 bases and J gave up 2 bases; unmatched junction bases: 16.

With regard to this clone: This sample also contains other DNA sequences that code for the same CDR3. DNA of the CDR3: TGTGCCAGCAGCGAGGGACTAGGGGGCTACGAGCAGTACTTC. This translates into CASSEGLGGYEQYF. This chain joins TRBV9 and TRBJ2-7; TRBD2 matches 8 bases. V was pared by 3 bases and J by 3 bases, with 5 bases of the junction left unmatched. CDR1 SGDLS and CDR2 YYNGEE come from the germline V gene. This CDR3 comprises 14 residues.